These 4 T cell receptor beta chains originate from one sample sequenced in a study of cytomegalovirus exposure and HLA in healthy donors. Using immunoSEQ multiplex PCR, the repertoire was profiled, and TCRdb retains in-frame clones only, with some absent. The table records roughly 300,000 clones, roughly 87% of them present only once. Sequencing used PBMCs. These receptors came from a woman under 40 in good health and CMV-seropositive.

The genes are TRBV6-5 and TRBJ2-2, with TRBD2 as a possible D gene (5 bases). Germline V CDR1 and CDR2: MNHEY, SVGAGI. The CDR3 covers 13 residues. The germline V and J ends were trimmed by 7 bases and 6 bases, with 12 bases remaining between them. DNA for the CDR3: TGTGCCAGCAAGTTACGAGGGCCCGGGGAGCTGTTTTTT. Translated: CASKLRGPGELFF.

J is TRBJ2-7 and V is TRBV4-1; no firm D call. Trimming cost V 4 bases and J 3 bases, with 13 bases left between them. Germline V gene lookup returns CDR1 MGHRA and CDR2 YSYEKL. This CDR3 is built from 14 residues. The CDR3 DNA follows: TGCGCCAGCAGCCCCATGTTGGGTATCTACGAGCAGTACTTC. Translation: CASSPMLGIYEQYF.

This clone came up a few times. This sequence joins TRBV27 and TRBJ2-7; TRBD1 is a possible D gene (5 bases). Germline V gives CDR1 MNHEY, CDR2 SMNVEV (reference sequence). V was clipped by 5 bases and J by 1 base, with 9 bases between them. This CDR3 is built from 13 residues. CDR3 sequence (DNA): TGTGCCAGCAGTCCACAGGTTTCCTACGAGCAGTACTTC. It translates to CASSPQVSYEQYF.

This chain uses TRBV11-2 with TRBJ2-1; TRBD2 aligns across 7 bases. Germline-derived CDR1 and CDR2 are SGHAT and FQNNGV. V shed 3 bases and J 15 bases; nucleotides not matched to a gene: 8. There are 12 residues in the CDR3. The CDR3: CASSFSSGGRFF. The CDR3 region has the DNA TGTGCCAGCAGCTTTTCTAGCGGAGGTAGGTTCTTC.